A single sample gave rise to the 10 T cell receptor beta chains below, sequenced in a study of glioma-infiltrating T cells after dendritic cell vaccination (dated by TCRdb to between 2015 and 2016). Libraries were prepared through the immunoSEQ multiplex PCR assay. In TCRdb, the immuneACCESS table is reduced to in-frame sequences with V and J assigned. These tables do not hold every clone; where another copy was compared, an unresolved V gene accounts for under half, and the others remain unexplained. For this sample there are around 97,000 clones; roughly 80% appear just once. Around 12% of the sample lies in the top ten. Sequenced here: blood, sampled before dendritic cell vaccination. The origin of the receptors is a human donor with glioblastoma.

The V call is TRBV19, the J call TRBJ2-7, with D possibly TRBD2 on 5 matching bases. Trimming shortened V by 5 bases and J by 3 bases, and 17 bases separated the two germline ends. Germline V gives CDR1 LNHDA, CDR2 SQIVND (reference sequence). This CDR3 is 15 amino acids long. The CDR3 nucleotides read TGTGCCAGTAGTTTCAGACACGGGATGAACTACGAGCAGTACTTC. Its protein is CASSFRHGMNYEQYF. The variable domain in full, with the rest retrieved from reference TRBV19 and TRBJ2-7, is DGGITQSPKYLFRKEGQNVTLSCEQNLNHDAMYWYRQDPGQGLRLIYYSQIVNDFQKGDIAEGYSVSREKKESFPLTVTSAQKNPTAFYLCASSFRHGMNYEQYFGPGTRLTVT.

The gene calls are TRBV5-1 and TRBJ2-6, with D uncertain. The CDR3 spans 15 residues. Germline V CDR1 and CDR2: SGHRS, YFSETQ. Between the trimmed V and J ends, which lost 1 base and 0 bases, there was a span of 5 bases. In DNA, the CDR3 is TGCGCCAGCAGCTTGACCAGCTCTGGGGCCAACGTCCTGACTTTC. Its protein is CASSLTSSGANVLTF. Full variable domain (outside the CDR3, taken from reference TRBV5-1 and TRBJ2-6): KAGVTQTPRYLIKTRGQQVTLSCSPISGHRSVSWYQQTPGQGLQFLFEYFSETQRNKGNFPGRFSGRQFSNSRSEMNVSTLELGDSALYLCASSLTSSGANVLTFGAGSRLTVL.

CDR3 bases: TGCGCCAGCAGCCAAGTCAGGGGAGAATACGGTGGCTACACCTTC. Translation gives CASSQVRGEYGGYTF. The rearrangement uses TRBV4-1 and TRBJ1-2; D is perhaps TRBD1 (6 bases). Germline V gene sequence: CDR1 MGHRA, CDR2 YSYEKL. This CDR3 has 15 amino acids. Trimming removed 1 base at V and 7 bases at J, with 16 bases between.

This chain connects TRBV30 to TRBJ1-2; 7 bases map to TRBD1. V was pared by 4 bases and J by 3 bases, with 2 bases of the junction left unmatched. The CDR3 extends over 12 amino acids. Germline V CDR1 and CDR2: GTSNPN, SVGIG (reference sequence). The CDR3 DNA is TGTGCCTGGACCACAGGGGACTATGGCTACACCTTC. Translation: CAWTTGDYGYTF.

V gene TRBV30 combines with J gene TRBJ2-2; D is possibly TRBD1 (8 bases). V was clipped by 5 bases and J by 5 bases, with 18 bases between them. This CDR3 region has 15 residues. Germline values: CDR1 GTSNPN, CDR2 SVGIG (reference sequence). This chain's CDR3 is CAWWGGTGGTGELFF. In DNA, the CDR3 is TGTGCCTGGTGGGGAGGGACAGGTGGAACCGGGGAGCTGTTTTTT. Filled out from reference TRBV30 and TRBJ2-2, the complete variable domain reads SQTIHQWPATLVQPVGSPLSLECTVEGTSNPNLYWYRQAAGRGLQLLFYSVGIGQISSEVPQNLSASRPQDRQFILSSKKLLLSDSGFYLCAWWGGTGGTGELFFGEGSRLTVL.

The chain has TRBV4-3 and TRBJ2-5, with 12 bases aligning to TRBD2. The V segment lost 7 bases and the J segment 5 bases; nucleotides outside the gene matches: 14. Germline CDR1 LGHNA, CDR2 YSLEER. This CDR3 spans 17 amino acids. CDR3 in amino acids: CASTPWASGGAEETQYF. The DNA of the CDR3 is TGCGCCAGCACTCCCTGGGCTAGCGGGGGGGCCGAGGAGACCCAGTACTTC.

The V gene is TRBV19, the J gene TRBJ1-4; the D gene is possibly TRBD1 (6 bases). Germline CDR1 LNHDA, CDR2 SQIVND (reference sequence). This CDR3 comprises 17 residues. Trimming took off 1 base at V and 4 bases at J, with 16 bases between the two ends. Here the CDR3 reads CASSIVLGEGVNEKLFF. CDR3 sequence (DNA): TGTGCCAGTAGTATAGTCCTAGGGGAGGGGGTTAATGAAAAACTGTTTTTT.

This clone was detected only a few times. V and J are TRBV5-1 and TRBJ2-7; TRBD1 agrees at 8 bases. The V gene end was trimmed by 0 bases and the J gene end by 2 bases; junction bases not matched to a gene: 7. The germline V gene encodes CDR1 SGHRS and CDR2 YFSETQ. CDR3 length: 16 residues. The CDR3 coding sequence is TGCGCCAGCAGCTTGGGCCGGGACAGGATAACCTACGAGCAGTACTTC. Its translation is CASSLGRDRITYEQYF.

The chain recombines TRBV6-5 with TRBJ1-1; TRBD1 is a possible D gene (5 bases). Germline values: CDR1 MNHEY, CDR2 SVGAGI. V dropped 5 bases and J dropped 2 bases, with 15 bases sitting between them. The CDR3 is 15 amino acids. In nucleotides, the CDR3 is TGTGCCAGCAGTCTCGGGGCAGGGACTAACACTGAAGCTTTCTTT. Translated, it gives CASSLGAGTNTEAFF.

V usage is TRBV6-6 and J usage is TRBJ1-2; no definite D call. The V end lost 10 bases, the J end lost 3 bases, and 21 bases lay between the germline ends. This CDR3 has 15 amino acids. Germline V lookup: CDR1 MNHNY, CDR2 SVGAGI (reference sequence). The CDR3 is CATLRAQETHYGYTF. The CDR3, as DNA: TGTGCCACCTTGAGGGCACAAGAGACTCACTATGGCTACACCTTC.